One and the same sample provided the 19 T cell receptor beta chains below, sequenced in a study of Tregs in tolerant kidney transplant recipients. Profiled with immunoSEQ multiplex PCR; TCRdb holds only in-frame clones, not every one. The sample includes approximately 67,000 clones, roughly 92% of them seen just once. The source was CD8+ T cells from blood, collected before the transplant. The receptors were gathered from a human donor who received a combined kidney and bone marrow transplant.

The CDR3 DNA follows: TGTGCCAGCAGCTTGGGACAGGGGATTGGGGCCAACGTCCTGACTTTC. Translation: CASSLGQGIGANVLTF. The gene calls are TRBV5-4 and TRBJ2-6; 8 nucleotides line up with TRBD1. The CDR3 is made up of 16 amino acids. Trimming at V came to 0 bases and at J to 3 bases, leaving 2 bases not matched to a gene. Germline CDR1 is SGHNT and CDR2 is YYREEE (reference sequence).

The V call is TRBV27, the J call TRBJ2-2; D perhaps matches TRBD2 (5 bases). Germline V lookup: CDR1 MNHEY, CDR2 SMNVEV (reference sequence). V lost 3 bases, J lost 1 base, and 9 bases lay in between. The CDR3 consists of 15 residues. The CDR3 spells CASSFVGGNTGELFF. CDR3 coding DNA: TGTGCCAGCAGTTTTGTTGGAGGGAACACCGGGGAGCTGTTTTTT.

This chain uses TRBV7-9 with TRBJ1-2, with a possible D match to TRBD1 (6 bases). V lost 11 bases to trimming and J lost 10 bases, with 17 bases between them. Germline V gene data show CDR1 as SEHNR and CDR2 as FQNEAQ (reference sequence). The CDR3 covers 11 residues. CDR3 nucleotide sequence: TGTGCCGGAGCAGGGTCAGGGGCCTACACCTTC. This gives the protein CAGAGSGAYTF.

This rearrangement joins TRBV19 to TRBJ2-1; D possibly corresponds to TRBD1 (6 bases). CDR1 is LNHDA and CDR2 is SQIVND in the germline V gene (reference sequence). With 7 bases removed from V and 3 bases from J, the gap between germline ends came to 16 bases. The CDR3 covers 15 residues. CDR3 coding DNA: TGTGCCAGTACCCCTCAGGGGTTAGGCTACAATGAGCAGTTCTTC. It yields the protein CASTPQGLGYNEQFF.

CDR3 in DNA: TGTGCCAGCAGCTATCAGAACAATGAGCAGTTCTTC. It translates to CASSYQNNEQFF. The chain has TRBV11-2 and TRBJ2-1; D gene uncertain. Germline lookup yields CDR1 SGHAT and CDR2 FQNNGV. V lost 4 bases to trimming and J lost 5 bases, with 6 bases between them. This CDR3 has 12 amino acids.

This clone was detected once. This chain links TRBV6-5 with TRBJ1-1, with D perhaps matching TRBD1 (5 bases). Germline V gene lookup returns CDR1 MNHEY and CDR2 SVGAGI. The CDR3 spans 12 residues. The V end lost 8 bases, the J end lost 10 bases, and 17 bases lay between the germline ends. CDR3 in DNA: TGTGCCAGCGGAATGGGGCCAGGGTTAGCTTTCTTT. This sequence encodes CASGMGPGLAFF.

J is TRBJ2-7 and V is TRBV7-7, with TRBD1 matching 12 bases. Germline CDR1 is SSHAT and CDR2 is FNYEAQ (reference sequence). The CDR3 is 15 residues long. The junction had 6 bases not matched to a gene; V was cut back by 5 bases and J by 4 bases. The CDR3 DNA sequence: TGTGCCAGCAGCCCCGGGACAGGGGGCTTGTACGAGCAGTACTTC. Amino acid sequence: CASSPGTGGLYEQYF.

The chain combines TRBV25-1 with TRBJ2-7; D might be TRBD1 (6 bases). CDR1 and CDR2 (germline): MGHDK, SYGVNS. There are 14 residues in the CDR3. With 2 bases removed from V and 0 bases from J, the gap between germline ends came to 8 bases. CDR3 nucleotide sequence: TGTGCCAGCAGTGAAAGCAGGGGCTCCTACGAGCAGTACTTC. Its translation is CASSESRGSYEQYF.

The gene calls are TRBV6-6 and TRBJ2-7; tentative D call: TRBD1 (6 bases). In germline, CDR1 is MNHNY, CDR2 SVGAGI (reference sequence). The V end was cut by 4 bases, the J end by 3 bases, with 16 bases between. This CDR3 contains 15 residues. As DNA, the CDR3 is TGTGCCAGCAGTTTTAGGGGGTCGGGTTACTACGAGCAGTACTTC. Encoded protein: CASSFRGSGYYEQYF.

The chain is built from TRBV19 and TRBJ2-3; 7 bases are shared with TRBD2. Germline-derived CDR1 and CDR2 are LNHDA and SQIVND (reference sequence). The junction had 3 bases not matched to a gene; V was cut back by 3 bases and J by 0 bases. This CDR3 region has 15 residues. The CDR3 DNA follows: TGTGCCAGTAGTATCGTGGGAGGGAGCACAGATACGCAGTATTTT. Translating gives CASSIVGGSTDTQYF.

The rearrangement links TRBV13 to TRBJ2-1; TRBD2 matches 12 bases. CDR1 PRHDT and CDR2 FYEKMQ come from the germline V gene (reference sequence). With V trimmed by 4 bases and J by 7 bases, 5 bases remained unmatched. The CDR3 is 15 amino acids. The CDR3 nucleotides read TGTGCCAGCAGCTCCCTAGCGGGGGGGCCTAATGAGCAGTTCTTC. Translation: CASSSLAGGPNEQFF.

The gene calls are TRBV11-2 and TRBJ2-7, with 9 bases fitting TRBD1. V shed 2 bases, J shed 3 bases, and the junction held 2 bases outside the gene matches. The length of the CDR3 is 14 residues. CDR1 and CDR2 (germline): SGHAT, FQNNGV. CDR3 nucleotides: TGTGCCAGCAGCTTACCGGGACAGGGCTACGAGCAGTACTTC. As protein: CASSLPGQGYEQYF.

The genes are TRBV4-3 and TRBJ2-7, with TRBD2 matching over 8 bases. The CDR3 spans 15 residues. Germline-derived CDR1 and CDR2 are LGHNA and YSLEER. Trimming removed 0 bases from V and 6 bases from J; junction bases left unmatched: 7. Here the CDR3 reads CASSQDLWLAGEQYF. CDR3 nucleotides: TGCGCCAGCAGCCAAGACCTGTGGCTAGCGGGCGAGCAGTACTTC.

J is TRBJ2-5 and V is TRBV5-4, with TRBD2 as a possible D gene (5 bases). The V and J ends lost 0 bases and 0 bases respectively, with 6 bases between them. Germline V gene lookup returns CDR1 SGHNT and CDR2 YYREEE (reference sequence). CDR3 size: 14 residues. CDR3: CASSLGTYQETQYF. Here the CDR3 DNA reads TGTGCCAGCAGCTTGGGGACTTACCAAGAGACCCAGTACTTC.

The V gene is TRBV7-9, the J gene TRBJ2-5; TRBD2 aligns across 9 bases. Germline-derived CDR1 and CDR2 are SEHNR and FQNEAQ (reference sequence). The CDR3 contains 16 residues. The ends lost 5 bases at V and 5 bases at J; junction bases unmatched: 12. The DNA of the CDR3 is TGTGCCAGCAGCGCGTTGGCGGGACTAGCTCATGAGACCCAGTACTTC. This codes for CASSALAGLAHETQYF.

The genes are TRBV7-8 and TRBJ2-5; D might be TRBD2 (5 bases). Germline assignment: CDR1 SGHVS and CDR2 FQNEAQ. The CDR3 sequence is 13 residues long. The V gene lost 1 base and the J gene lost 3 bases, with 6 bases spanning the gap. The CDR3 region is CASSLGTEETQYF. In DNA, the CDR3 is TGTGCCAGCAGCTTAGGGACTGAAGAGACCCAGTACTTC.

V usage is TRBV4-1 and J usage is TRBJ2-7; 7 positions agree with TRBD1. J lost 3 bases, V lost 4 bases, and 3 bases had no gene match. The CDR3 length is 13 residues. CDR1 and CDR2 from the germline V gene are MGHRA and YSYEKL. The CDR3 region has the DNA TGCGCCAGCAGCCTAAGGGACAGCTACGAGCAGTACTTC. Its translation is CASSLRDSYEQYF.

The chain combines TRBV12-5 with TRBJ1-1; D unclear. Germline assignment: CDR1 LGHNT and CDR2 FRNRAP. This CDR3 is 14 amino acids long. V was pared by 3 bases and J by 0 bases, with 8 bases between. CDR3: CASGFTGMNTEAFF. The CDR3 nucleotides are TGTGCTAGTGGTTTTACGGGAATGAACACTGAAGCTTTCTTT.

This rearrangement joins TRBV7-6 to TRBJ1-2; the match to TRBD1 covers 8 bases. CDR3 size: 13 residues. V lost 5 bases, J lost 4 bases, and 3 bases stayed unmatched. CDR1 and CDR2 from the germline V gene are SGHVS and FNYEAQ. CDR3 DNA: TGTGCCAGCAGCGCAGGGGGCGGCTATGGCTACACCTTC. The encoded protein is CASSAGGGYGYTF.